These T cell receptor beta chains were read from a single sample in a study of long-term antiretroviral therapy in people with HIV. Repertoires were generated with immunoSEQ multiplex PCR, while TCRdb's copy carries only in-frame clones and drops some. The sample consists of about 24,000 clones, under 90% of them appearing once. The material was unsorted PBMCs, obtained at the start of antiretroviral therapy, before treatment. These receptors were obtained from a woman aged 18-29 years with HIV. Both conserved end residues are part of each CDR3. D genes are given only for firm matches. For some rows the clone size is stated as once, few or many, or as a class when expanded; others skip it.

J gene: TRBJ1-3; V gene: TRBV6-5; D gene: TRBD1; clone size: .; CDR3 protein: CASSSGGVSGNTIYF; CDR3 DNA: TGTGCCAGCAGCTCAGGGGGAGTCTCTGGAAACACCATATATTTT
J gene: TRBJ1-1; V gene: TRBV2; D gene: .; clone size: .; CDR3 protein: CASKRTGHTEAFF; CDR3 DNA: TGTGCCAGCAAGAGGACCGGACACACTGAAGCTTTCTTT
J gene: TRBJ1-5; V gene: TRBV7-8; D gene: TRBD1; clone size: .; CDR3 protein: CASSQYRGNSNQPQHF; CDR3 DNA: TGTGCCAGCAGCCAATACAGGGGGAATAGCAATCAGCCCCAGCATTTT
J gene: TRBJ1-5; V gene: TRBV6-6; D gene: .; clone size: once; CDR3 protein: CASSPRDINSNQPQHF; CDR3 DNA: TGTGCCAGCAGCCCCAGGGATATCAATAGCAATCAGCCCCAGCATTTT
J gene: TRBJ2-3; V gene: TRBV19; D gene: TRBD1; clone size: .; CDR3 protein: CASSPYRDRDTDTQYF; CDR3 DNA: TGTGCCAGTAGCCCTTACCGGGACAGAGACACAGATACGCAGTATTTT
J gene: TRBJ1-6; V gene: TRBV11-2; D gene: .; clone size: .; CDR3 protein: CASSLWTENSPLHF; CDR3 DNA: TGTGCCAGCAGCTTATGGACAGAAAATTCACCCCTCCACTTT
J gene: TRBJ2-1; V gene: TRBV6-1; D gene: .; clone size: .; CDR3 protein: CASSEAGGANEQFF; CDR3 DNA: TGTGCCAGCAGTGAAGCGGGAGGTGCCAATGAGCAGTTCTTC
J gene: TRBJ2-3; V gene: TRBV7-9; D gene: .; clone size: .; CDR3 protein: CAARGGISDTQYF; CDR3 DNA: TGTGCCGCGAGGGGGGGGATCTCAGATACGCAGTATTTT
J gene: TRBJ2-1; V gene: TRBV18; D gene: .; clone size: .; CDR3 protein: CASSPHKSQPNEQFF; CDR3 DNA: TGTGCCAGCTCACCACATAAGTCCCAGCCCAATGAGCAGTTCTTC
J gene: TRBJ1-2; V gene: TRBV6-1; D gene: .; clone size: few; CDR3 protein: CASSEAAAYGYTF; CDR3 DNA: TGTGCCAGCAGTGAAGCGGCAGCCTATGGCTACACCTTC
J gene: TRBJ2-2; V gene: TRBV2; D gene: TRBD1; clone size: .; CDR3 protein: CASRLDRTNTGELFF; CDR3 DNA: TGTGCCAGCAGGTTGGACAGGACAAACACCGGGGAGCTGTTTTTT
J gene: TRBJ2-3; V gene: TRBV25-1; D gene: TRBD1; clone size: .; CDR3 protein: CASSESMRQGGTDTQYF; CDR3 DNA: TGTGCCAGCAGTGAATCCATGAGACAGGGAGGCACAGATACGCAGTATTTT
J gene: TRBJ2-2; V gene: TRBV9; D gene: .; clone size: .; CDR3 protein: CASSAQGGTGELFF; CDR3 DNA: TGTGCCAGCAGCGCCCAGGGGGGAACCGGGGAGCTGTTTTTT
J gene: TRBJ2-3; V gene: TRBV7-9; D gene: TRBD1; clone size: .; CDR3 protein: CASSLMGQGSDTQYF; CDR3 DNA: TGTGCCAGCAGCTTAATGGGACAGGGCTCAGATACGCAGTATTTT
J gene: TRBJ1-2; V gene: TRBV4-3; D gene: .; clone size: .; CDR3 protein: CASSQTGTNYGYTF; CDR3 DNA: TGCGCCAGCAGCCAAACCGGAACTAACTATGGCTACACCTTC
J gene: TRBJ1-4; V gene: TRBV4-3; D gene: .; clone size: .; CDR3 protein: CASSQGTIWNNEKLFF; CDR3 DNA: TGCGCCAGCAGCCAAGGGACAATCTGGAATAATGAAAAACTGTTTTTT
J gene: TRBJ1-2; V gene: TRBV7-2; D gene: .; clone size: .; CDR3 protein: CASSRTAYPYF; CDR3 DNA: TGTGCCAGCAGCCGGACAGCCTACCCTTACTTC
J gene: TRBJ2-1; V gene: TRBV6-1; D gene: .; clone size: .; CDR3 protein: CASSVAVLGVNEQFF; CDR3 DNA: TGTGCCAGCAGTGTAGCGGTCTTAGGCGTCAATGAGCAGTTCTTC
J gene: TRBJ1-4; V gene: TRBV10-3; D gene: TRBD1; clone size: .; CDR3 protein: CAISETGGGEKLFF; CDR3 DNA: TGTGCCATCAGCGAGACAGGGGGGGGTGAAAAACTGTTTTTT
J gene: TRBJ2-5; V gene: TRBV11-2; D gene: TRBD2; clone size: .; CDR3 protein: CASSLTSGGAETQYF; CDR3 DNA: TGTGCCAGCAGCCTAACTAGCGGGGGGGCAGAGACCCAGTACTTC
J gene: TRBJ2-2; V gene: TRBV7-6; D gene: .; clone size: few; CDR3 protein: CASSPEGGFTGELFF; CDR3 DNA: TGTGCCAGCAGCCCCGAGGGCGGATTCACCGGGGAGCTGTTTTTT
J gene: TRBJ2-5; V gene: TRBV7-2; D gene: TRBD2; clone size: .; CDR3 protein: CASSVSGGIQETQYF; CDR3 DNA: TGTGCCAGCAGCGTTAGCGGGGGGATACAAGAGACCCAGTACTTC
J gene: TRBJ2-7; V gene: TRBV4-2; D gene: .; clone size: once; CDR3 protein: CASSQDAGGLRTGSYSYEQYF; CDR3 DNA: TGTGCCAGCAGCCAAGATGCAGGGGGGCTCCGAACTGGAAGCTACTCCTACGAGCAGTACTTC
J gene: TRBJ1-1; V gene: TRBV5-1; D gene: .; clone size: .; CDR3 protein: CASRRTRDFSTEAFF; CDR3 DNA: TGCGCCAGCAGGAGGACGAGGGACTTTAGTACTGAAGCTTTCTTT
J gene: TRBJ1-5; V gene: TRBV25-1; D gene: .; clone size: .; CDR3 protein: CASSGGDGPSNQPQHF; CDR3 DNA: TGTGCCAGCAGTGGGGGGGACGGTCCTAGCAATCAGCCCCAGCATTTT
J gene: TRBJ2-5; V gene: TRBV18; D gene: .; clone size: .; CDR3 protein: CASSPRRETQYF; CDR3 DNA: TGTGCCAGCTCACCGAGGAGAGAGACCCAGTACTTC
J gene: TRBJ2-7; V gene: TRBV15; D gene: TRBD1; clone size: .; CDR3 protein: CATSTRQGPYEQYF; CDR3 DNA: TGTGCCACCAGCACCCGACAGGGTCCCTACGAGCAGTACTTC
J gene: TRBJ2-1; V gene: TRBV28; D gene: .; clone size: .; CDR3 protein: CASSPPGLVSYNEQFF; CDR3 DNA: TGTGCCAGCAGCCCCCCGGGGCTAGTCTCCTACAATGAGCAGTTCTTC
J gene: TRBJ2-7; V gene: TRBV7-8; D gene: TRBD2; clone size: .; CDR3 protein: CASSSILAATYEQYF; CDR3 DNA: TGTGCCAGCAGCTCAATACTAGCGGCAACCTACGAGCAGTACTTC
J gene: TRBJ2-7; V gene: TRBV11-1; D gene: TRBD1; clone size: .; CDR3 protein: CASTTGQGGEQYF; CDR3 DNA: TGTGCCAGCACCACGGGACAGGGTGGCGAGCAGTACTTC
J gene: TRBJ2-7; V gene: TRBV7-2; D gene: .; clone size: .; CDR3 protein: CASSQRSYEQYF; CDR3 DNA: TGTGCCAGCAGCCAAAGGTCCTACGAGCAGTACTTC
J gene: TRBJ1-2; V gene: TRBV29-1; D gene: .; clone size: .; CDR3 protein: CSVDLGITDGYTF; CDR3 DNA: TGCAGCGTTGACCTCGGGATTACGGATGGCTACACCTTC
J gene: TRBJ2-1; V gene: TRBV7-3; D gene: .; clone size: .; CDR3 protein: CASSQEASPLYNEQFF; CDR3 DNA: TGTGCCAGCAGTCAAGAAGCGAGTCCATTATACAATGAGCAGTTCTTC
J gene: TRBJ1-5; V gene: TRBV5-6; D gene: TRBD1; clone size: .; CDR3 protein: CASSSKLDRDWNQPQHF; CDR3 DNA: TGTGCCAGCAGCTCCAAACTCGACAGGGATTGGAATCAGCCCCAGCATTTT
J gene: TRBJ2-7; V gene: TRBV6-1; D gene: TRBD2; clone size: .; CDR3 protein: CASSEGEAGVYEQYF; CDR3 DNA: TGTGCCAGCAGTGAAGGGGAAGCGGGAGTCTACGAGCAGTACTTC
J gene: TRBJ2-7; V gene: TRBV10-1; D gene: TRBD1; clone size: .; CDR3 protein: CASSIGTVREQYF; CDR3 DNA: TGCGCCAGCAGTATTGGGACAGTTCGCGAGCAGTACTTC
J gene: TRBJ1-2; V gene: TRBV6-6; D gene: TRBD1; clone size: .; CDR3 protein: CASSRRTGVDGYTF; CDR3 DNA: TGTGCCAGCAGCCGAAGGACAGGGGTGGATGGCTACACCTTC
J gene: TRBJ1-5; V gene: TRBV7-2; D gene: .; clone size: .; CDR3 protein: CASSLVEGTVGQPQHF; CDR3 DNA: TGTGCCAGCAGCTTAGTGGAAGGGACTGTAGGCCAGCCCCAGCATTTT
J gene: TRBJ2-7; V gene: TRBV7-9; D gene: TRBD2; clone size: .; CDR3 protein: CASSLTSEPRIGQYF; CDR3 DNA: TGTGCCAGCAGCTTAACTAGCGAGCCACGTATCGGGCAGTACTTC
J gene: TRBJ1-2; V gene: TRBV5-4; D gene: .; clone size: .; CDR3 protein: CASSLDRKEGGYTF; CDR3 DNA: TGTGCCAGCAGCTTGGACAGGAAAGAGGGAGGCTACACCTTC
J gene: TRBJ1-2; V gene: TRBV4-2; D gene: .; clone size: .; CDR3 protein: CASSLGDFGTHGYTF; CDR3 DNA: TGTGCCAGCAGCTTAGGGGACTTCGGCACGCATGGCTACACCTTC
J gene: TRBJ2-1; V gene: TRBV5-1; D gene: .; clone size: .; CDR3 protein: CASSLAGLSNEQFF; CDR3 DNA: TGCGCCAGCAGCTTGGCCGGGCTCTCCAATGAGCAGTTCTTC
J gene: TRBJ1-5; V gene: TRBV15; D gene: .; clone size: .; CDR3 protein: CATSRSREGPDQPQHF; CDR3 DNA: TGTGCCACCAGCAGAAGTCGTGAGGGGCCGGATCAGCCCCAGCATTTT
J gene: TRBJ2-7; V gene: TRBV6-5; D gene: .; clone size: .; CDR3 protein: CASSLSQVYEQYF; CDR3 DNA: TGTGCCAGCAGTTTGTCCCAGGTTTACGAGCAGTACTTC
J gene: TRBJ2-7; V gene: TRBV10-2; D gene: .; clone size: .; CDR3 protein: CASSQGPSIREQYF; CDR3 DNA: TGCGCCAGCAGCCAGGGGCCGTCTATTCGCGAGCAGTACTTC
J gene: TRBJ2-5; V gene: TRBV11-2; D gene: .; clone size: .; CDR3 protein: CASSLNSEETQYF; CDR3 DNA: TGTGCCAGCAGCTTAAACAGCGAAGAGACCCAGTACTTC
J gene: TRBJ2-7; V gene: TRBV6-5; D gene: TRBD1; clone size: .; CDR3 protein: CASSYRDSTYEQYF; CDR3 DNA: TGTGCCAGCAGTTATCGGGACAGCACCTACGAGCAGTACTTC
J gene: TRBJ2-5; V gene: TRBV9; D gene: .; clone size: few; CDR3 protein: CASSPSGGGGETQYF; CDR3 DNA: TGTGCCAGCAGCCCCTCCGGGGGTGGGGGGGAGACCCAGTACTTC
J gene: TRBJ2-3; V gene: TRBV5-6; D gene: .; clone size: .; CDR3 protein: CASSLFGQRTDTQYF; CDR3 DNA: TGTGCCAGCAGCTTGTTCGGACAGCGCACAGATACGCAGTATTTT
J gene: TRBJ1-3; V gene: TRBV29-1; D gene: TRBD1; clone size: .; CDR3 protein: CSGTGVTGNTIYF; CDR3 DNA: TGCAGTGGAACAGGGGTGACTGGAAACACCATATATTTT
J gene: TRBJ2-7; V gene: TRBV14; D gene: TRBD1; clone size: once; CDR3 protein: CASSQDLDRGLASYEQYF; CDR3 DNA: TGTGCCAGCAGCCAAGATTTGGACAGGGGGCTAGCCTCCTACGAGCAGTACTTC
J gene: TRBJ1-6; V gene: TRBV21-1; D gene: .; clone size: .; CDR3 protein: CASIGTDSPLHF; CDR3 DNA: TGTGCCAGCATAGGGACAGATTCACCCCTCCACTTT
J gene: TRBJ1-1; V gene: TRBV2; D gene: .; clone size: few; CDR3 protein: CASSGRGPTQRETLNTEAFF; CDR3 DNA: TGTGCCAGCAGTGGTCGGGGCCCCACACAGCGCGAGACTTTGAACACTGAAGCTTTCTTT
J gene: TRBJ2-3; V gene: TRBV19; D gene: TRBD2; clone size: .; CDR3 protein: CASSIWALAGDRGTDTQYF; CDR3 DNA: TGTGCCAGTAGTATCTGGGCTCTAGCGGGAGATCGGGGCACAGATACGCAGTATTTT
J gene: TRBJ2-7; V gene: TRBV28; D gene: .; clone size: .; CDR3 protein: CASSPSVAEQYF; CDR3 DNA: TGTGCCAGCAGTCCTAGCGTAGCCGAGCAGTACTTC
J gene: TRBJ2-7; V gene: TRBV25-1; D gene: TRBD1; clone size: few; CDR3 protein: CASSESLQGNYEQYF; CDR3 DNA: TGTGCCAGCAGTGAATCCTTACAGGGGAACTACGAGCAGTACTTC
J gene: TRBJ2-5; V gene: TRBV10-3; D gene: .; clone size: .; CDR3 protein: CAISEKGGGGQETQYF; CDR3 DNA: TGTGCCATCAGTGAAAAGGGGGGGGGAGGGCAAGAGACCCAGTACTTC
J gene: TRBJ1-2; V gene: TRBV15; D gene: .; clone size: .; CDR3 protein: CATSSPDQGVHNGYTF; CDR3 DNA: TGTGCCACCAGCAGCCCAGATCAAGGGGTTCACAATGGCTACACCTTC